One and the same sample provided the 5 T cell receptor beta chains below, sequenced in a study of OX40 agonist ivuxolimab in advanced cancers. TCRdb's copy holds only in-frame clones and misses some; the assay was immunoSEQ multiplex PCR. The sample has tens of thousands of clones; around 90% are singletons. Specimen: CD4+ or CD8+ T cells sorted from blood, collected in a trial of the OX40 agonist ivuxolimab. All receptors come from an adult with an advanced solid tumor such as melanoma, head and neck, liver or kidney cancer.

V is TRBV7-6 and J is TRBJ2-7, with D hard to call. The germline CDR1 and CDR2 sequences are SGHVS and FNYEAQ. The CDR3 runs to 13 residues. V was shortened by 5 bases and J by 3 bases, with 11 bases between the two germline ends. CDR3 residues: CASSPPGLYEQYF. The CDR3, as DNA: TGTGCCAGCAGCCCCCCCGGCCTCTACGAGCAGTACTTC.

V gene TRBV6-1 combines with J gene TRBJ2-7, with D tentatively TRBD1 (5 bases). V dropped 1 base and J dropped 4 bases, with 8 bases sitting between them. The CDR3 consists of 13 residues. CDR1 is MNHNS, CDR2 SASEGT, per germline. This CDR3 reads CASSEGGSYEQYF. The DNA for the CDR3 is TGTGCCAGCAGTGAAGGGGGCAGTTACGAGCAGTACTTC.

CDR3 nucleotide sequence: TGTGCCAGCAGCATCCAACAGGGTTCCTACGAGCAGTACTTC. Translation: CASSIQQGSYEQYF. The chain recombines TRBV28 with TRBJ2-7, with D perhaps TRBD1 (6 bases). The germline V gene has CDR1 MDHEN and CDR2 SYDVKM. V lost 6 bases, J lost 1 base, and 13 bases lay in between. This CDR3 comprises 14 residues.

The V call is TRBV11-2, the J call TRBJ2-5; a possible D gene is TRBD1 (5 bases). The end of the DNA aligns better with TRBJ2-7, so the J call may be wrong. The germline V gene has CDR1 SGHAT and CDR2 FQNNGV. This CDR3 has 13 amino acids. CDR3: CASSLRQSYEQYF. The CDR3 nucleotides read TGTGCCAGCAGCCTCAGACAGTCCTACGAGCAGTACTTC.

This sequence joins TRBV2 and TRBJ2-1; D is undetermined. The germline V gene has CDR1 SNHLY and CDR2 FYNNEI. This CDR3 comprises 13 residues. V lost 4 bases and J 9 bases, leaving 13 bases between the germline ends. CDR3 protein: CASSGGVGSEQFF. In DNA, the CDR3 is TGTGCCAGCAGTGGTGGGGTAGGTAGTGAGCAGTTCTTC.